Each of the 26 T cell receptor beta chains below was sequenced from the same sample in a study of T cell changes during pregnancy in multiple sclerosis. This table comes from immunoSEQ multiplex PCR, and its TCRdb copy is limited to in-frame clones, with some not included. Here the sample spans approximately 46,000 clones, 80% to 90% being singletons. The sequences come from CD8+ T cells from peripheral blood mononuclear cells, collected in the second trimester of pregnancy. Receptors originate from a female donor with multiple sclerosis, enrolled in a pregnancy study.

This chain joins TRBV9 and TRBJ1-1; TRBD1 might be the D (5 bases). The CDR3 is 15 amino acids. Trimming shortened V by 0 bases and J by 4 bases, and 13 bases separated the two germline ends. CDR1 and CDR2 from the germline V gene are SGDLS and YYNGEE. CDR3 DNA: TGTGCCAGCAGCGTAGAGCAGGGAATCGTCACTGAAGCTTTCTTT. Translating it yields CASSVEQGIVTEAFF.

The V gene is TRBV6-5, the J gene TRBJ1-3; a possible D gene is TRBD1 (6 bases). The germline CDR1 and CDR2 sequences are MNHEY and SVGAGI. Trimming took off 2 bases at V and 3 bases at J, with 14 bases between the two ends. CDR3 length equals 16 residues. The DNA for the CDR3 is TGTGCCAGCAGTTACAGGACAGAGATACTTGGAAACACCATATATTTT. Amino acid sequence: CASSYRTEILGNTIYF.

V and J are TRBV5-1 and TRBJ2-3; the match to TRBD2 covers 7 bases. The germline CDR1 and CDR2 sequences are SGHRS and YFSETQ. The trim removed 2 bases at V and 2 bases at J, leaving 8 bases unmatched. CDR3 length: 16 residues. The CDR3, as DNA: TGCGCCAGCAGCTTTAACCTAGCGGTGAACACAGATACGCAGTATTTT. It encodes CASSFNLAVNTDTQYF.

The V gene is TRBV27, the J gene TRBJ2-5, with a tentative D call TRBD2 (6 bases). With 9 bases removed from V and 5 bases from J, the gap between germline ends came to 16 bases. Germline CDR1 reads MNHEY; CDR2 reads SMNVEV (reference sequence). This CDR3 comprises 13 residues. CDR3 loop: CARGGEDGETQYF. CDR3 DNA sequence: TGTGCCAGGGGGGGTGAGGATGGGGAGACCCAGTACTTC.

The V and J genes are TRBV27 and TRBJ1-6; D possibly corresponds to TRBD1 (6 bases). CDR3 length: 14 amino acids. CDR1 and CDR2 (germline): MNHEY, SMNVEV (reference sequence). The V gene lost 4 bases and the J gene lost 7 bases, with 11 bases spanning the gap. The CDR3 protein is CASSSWQGNSPLHF. As DNA, the CDR3 is TGTGCCAGCAGTTCATGGCAGGGGAATTCACCCCTCCACTTT.

This chain connects TRBV11-3 to TRBJ1-2; D unclear. CDR1 and CDR2 from the germline V gene are SGHNT and YENEEA. The CDR3 extends over 12 amino acids. The germline V and J ends were trimmed by 6 bases and 2 bases, with 7 bases remaining between them. CDR3 protein: CASSFRNYGYTF. The CDR3, as DNA: TGTGCCAGCAGTTTCCGGAACTATGGCTACACCTTC.

This rearrangement joins TRBV13 to TRBJ1-2, with a possible D match to TRBD1 (6 bases). V was clipped by 2 bases and J by 2 bases, with 15 bases between them. The germline V gene encodes CDR1 PRHDT and CDR2 FYEKMQ (reference sequence). The CDR3 has 16 residues. CDR3 residues: CASSLIRGVGNYGYTF. The CDR3 nucleotides read TGTGCCAGCAGCTTAATCAGGGGAGTAGGGAACTATGGCTACACCTTC.

The V and J genes are TRBV6-5 and TRBJ2-7; weak D call: TRBD1 (6 bases). This CDR3 is built from 15 residues. Germline V gene sequence: CDR1 MNHEY, CDR2 SVGAGI. With 4 bases removed from V and 6 bases from J, the gap between germline ends came to 19 bases. The CDR3 coding sequence is TGTGCCAGCAGTTCCTCCTCTGGGACACGGGCCGAGCAGTACTTC. Translating it yields CASSSSSGTRAEQYF.

This rearrangement joins TRBV13 to TRBJ1-1; D gene uncertain. Trimming took 3 bases from V and 5 from J, leaving 10 bases between them. The CDR3 runs to 13 residues. The germline CDR1 and CDR2 sequences are PRHDT and FYEKMQ (reference sequence). In DNA form, the CDR3 reads TGTGCCAGCAGCTTTATTGGAGGAACTGAAGCTTTCTTT. It is translated as CASSFIGGTEAFF.

The J gene is TRBJ1-5, the V gene TRBV18, with D maybe TRBD1 (5 bases). The CDR3 extends over 14 amino acids. V was trimmed by 2 bases and J by 6 bases, leaving 11 bases between them. CDR1 is KGHSH and CDR2 is LQKENI in the germline V gene. Here the CDR3 reads CASSPAAGIQPQHF. CDR3 sequence (DNA): TGTGCCAGCTCACCAGCGGCAGGGATTCAGCCCCAGCATTTT.

The J gene is TRBJ1-4, the V gene TRBV7-6, with 9 bases fitting TRBD1. In germline, CDR1 is SGHVS, CDR2 FNYEAQ. The CDR3 runs to 13 residues. With 8 bases clipped from V and 6 bases from J, the junction kept 4 bases outside the gene matches. DNA for the CDR3: TGTGCCAGCGGAACAGGGGGCGATGAAAAACTGTTTTTT. Translation gives CASGTGGDEKLFF.

The chain is built from TRBV19 and TRBJ2-7; a weak D match, TRBD2 (5 bases). Trimming cost V 2 bases and J 3 bases, with 23 bases left between them. The CDR3 extends over 18 amino acids. CDR1 and CDR2 (germline): LNHDA, SQIVND (reference sequence). Written as DNA, the CDR3 is TGTGCCAGTAGTATAAGGTCCGCCGGCGAAGGACTCTTCTACGAGCAGTACTTC. Its translation: CASSIRSAGEGLFYEQYF.

This clone is labeled large. The chain links TRBV11-2 to TRBJ1-1, with 7 bases fitting TRBD1. CDR1 is SGHAT and CDR2 is FQNNGV in the germline V gene. Trimming removed 4 bases from V and 5 bases from J; junction bases left unmatched: 7. This CDR3 is built from 14 residues. The DNA for the CDR3 is TGTGCCAGCAGCTCGTGGACAGGTCGGACTGAAGCTTTCTTT. Its translation: CASSSWTGRTEAFF.

The J gene is TRBJ2-1, the V gene TRBV5-1; D is uncertain. There are 11 residues in the CDR3. In germline, CDR1 is SGHRS, CDR2 YFSETQ. The ends were cut back, 2 bases at V and 12 bases at J, with 9 bases in the middle. CDR3 DNA sequence: TGCGCCAGCAGCTTTTCGGGTGGGCAGTTCTTC. Amino acid sequence: CASSFSGGQFF.

By share of the sample, this clone is medium-sized. V usage is TRBV5-1 and J usage is TRBJ2-1; 9 bases align to TRBD2. This CDR3 has 16 amino acids. CDR1 and CDR2 (germline): SGHRS, YFSETQ. V shed 0 bases, J shed 2 bases, and the junction held 3 bases outside the gene matches. The CDR3 coding sequence is TGCGCCAGCAGCTTGGAGGCGGGGGGGCCCTACAATGAGCAGTTCTTC. Its protein is CASSLEAGGPYNEQFF. Combining the CDR3 with reference TRBV5-1 and TRBJ2-1 gives the whole variable domain KAGVTQTPRYLIKTRGQQVTLSCSPISGHRSVSWYQQTPGQGLQFLFEYFSETQRNKGNFPGRFSGRQFSNSRSEMNVSTLELGDSALYLCASSLEAGGPYNEQFFGPGTRLTVL.

This clone came up once. The gene calls are TRBV30 and TRBJ2-5, with 7 bases lining up with TRBD1. This CDR3 is built from 13 residues. V trimming: 4 bases; J trimming: 5 bases; junction bases outside the gene matches: 7. Germline loops: CDR1 GTSNPN, CDR2 SVGIG (reference sequence). CDR3 coding DNA: TGTGCCTGGACCGGACAGGAGTTGGAGACCCAGTACTTC. Translating it yields CAWTGQELETQYF.

The genes are TRBV6-5 and TRBJ2-7; TRBD2 matches at 7 bases. CDR1 and CDR2 from the germline V gene are MNHEY and SVGAGI. The CDR3 covers 15 residues. Trimming removed 2 bases from V and 1 base from J; junction bases left unmatched: 5. The CDR3 loop reads CASSYAGGRSYEQYF. CDR3 DNA sequence: TGTGCCAGCAGTTACGCCGGGGGGAGGTCCTACGAGCAGTACTTC.

J is TRBJ2-2 and V is TRBV27; TRBD2 aligns across 7 bases. Germline V CDR1 and CDR2: MNHEY, SMNVEV (reference sequence). The CDR3 loop spans 14 amino acids. V lost 5 bases, J lost 7 bases, and 7 bases stayed unmatched. The CDR3, as DNA: TGTGCCAGCAGTCCTAGCGGCTTGAGCGGGGAGCTGTTTTTT. Its protein is CASSPSGLSGELFF.

This chain uses TRBV19 with TRBJ2-2; D is perhaps TRBD2 (5 bases). This CDR3 is built from 14 residues. Germline CDR1 is LNHDA and CDR2 is SQIVND (reference sequence). V lost 2 bases, J lost 5 bases, and 9 bases lay in between. The CDR3 loop is CASSIFGETGELFF. The CDR3 nucleotides read TGTGCCAGTAGTATATTTGGGGAGACCGGGGAGCTGTTTTTT.

V gene TRBV7-9 combines with J gene TRBJ1-4; 7 bases map to TRBD1. CDR1 is SEHNR, CDR2 FQNEAQ, per germline (reference sequence). Trimming took 5 bases from V and 7 from J; bases not matched to a gene: 10. The CDR3 is made up of 15 amino acids. CDR3 sequence: CASSPPGQLTEKLFF. The CDR3 DNA sequence: TGTGCCAGCAGCCCCCCGGGACAGCTCACTGAAAAACTGTTTTTT.

The rearrangement links TRBV27 to TRBJ1-1; D is undetermined. This CDR3 spans 14 amino acids. Germline CDR1 MNHEY, CDR2 SMNVEV (reference sequence). Trimming stripped 2 bases from V and 8 bases from J, with 15 bases between. Here the CDR3 reads CASSLQTEASEAFF. The CDR3 DNA sequence: TGTGCCAGCAGTTTACAGACTGAAGCTTCAGAAGCTTTCTTT.

The CDR3, as DNA: TGCGCCAGCAGCCAAGATTTTAGCCCCGACAGGGCACCCTACGAGCAGTACTTC. Amino acid sequence: CASSQDFSPDRAPYEQYF. This chain connects TRBV4-1 to TRBJ2-7; 7 bases line up with TRBD1. V lost 0 bases to trimming and J lost 2 bases; unmatched junction nucleotides: 13. Per germline, CDR1 MGHRA and CDR2 YSYEKL. This CDR3 spans 18 amino acids.

This chain links TRBV2 with TRBJ2-7, with 7 bases aligning to TRBD2. V trimming: 1 base; J trimming: 3 bases; junction bases outside the gene matches: 12. The CDR3 has 17 residues. Germline V gene lookup returns CDR1 SNHLY and CDR2 FYNNEI. The CDR3 DNA is TGTGCCAGCAGTGAAGTGGAGTGGTCCGGGGACTACTACGAGCAGTACTTC. Protein product: CASSEVEWSGDYYEQYF.

V and J are TRBV6-5 and TRBJ1-6, with D uncertain. The CDR3 consists of 12 residues. Germline lookup yields CDR1 MNHEY and CDR2 SVGAGI. V was cut by 11 bases and J by 7 bases, with 12 bases left in between. CDR3 in amino acids: CASGILNSPLHF. The CDR3 region has the DNA TGTGCCTCGGGGATACTAAATTCACCCCTCCACTTT.

Within the sample, this clone is medium-sized. The DNA of the CDR3 is TGTGCCAGCAGCCCCGGTCTTGGGGGGGGACCTAGCGCTTTCTTT. It specifies CASSPGLGGGPSAFF. This chain joins TRBV9 and TRBJ1-1, with D perhaps TRBD1 (5 bases). Germline V gives CDR1 SGDLS, CDR2 YYNGEE. V lost 4 bases to trimming and J lost 11 bases, with 24 bases between them. The CDR3 consists of 15 residues. The whole variable domain, filled in from reference TRBV9 and TRBJ1-1, reads DSGVTQTPKHLITATGQRVTLRCSPRSGDLSVYWYQQSLDQGLQFLIQYYNGEERAKGNILERFSAQQFPDLHSELNLSSLELGDSALYFCASSPGLGGGPSAFFGQGTRLTVV.

The chain links TRBV6-5 to TRBJ2-7; D perhaps matches TRBD2 (7 bases). This CDR3 contains 12 residues. CDR1 is MNHEY, CDR2 SVGAGI, per germline. V was clipped by 7 bases and J by 6 bases, with 13 bases between them. The CDR3: CASTEGGLEQYF. The CDR3 DNA reads as TGTGCCAGCACGGAGGGGGGGCTCGAGCAGTACTTC.